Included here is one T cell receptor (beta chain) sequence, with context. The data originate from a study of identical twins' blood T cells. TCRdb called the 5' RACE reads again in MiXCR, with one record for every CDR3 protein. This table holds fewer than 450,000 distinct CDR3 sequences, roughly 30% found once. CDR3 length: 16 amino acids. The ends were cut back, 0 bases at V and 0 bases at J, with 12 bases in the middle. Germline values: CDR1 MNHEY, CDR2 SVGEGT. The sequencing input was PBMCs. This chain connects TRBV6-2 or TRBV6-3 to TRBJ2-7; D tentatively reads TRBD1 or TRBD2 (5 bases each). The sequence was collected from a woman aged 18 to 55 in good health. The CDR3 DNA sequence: TGTGCCAGCAGTTACTCGATCCGGGACGGCTCCTACGAGCAGTACTTC. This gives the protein CASSYSIRDGSYEQYF.